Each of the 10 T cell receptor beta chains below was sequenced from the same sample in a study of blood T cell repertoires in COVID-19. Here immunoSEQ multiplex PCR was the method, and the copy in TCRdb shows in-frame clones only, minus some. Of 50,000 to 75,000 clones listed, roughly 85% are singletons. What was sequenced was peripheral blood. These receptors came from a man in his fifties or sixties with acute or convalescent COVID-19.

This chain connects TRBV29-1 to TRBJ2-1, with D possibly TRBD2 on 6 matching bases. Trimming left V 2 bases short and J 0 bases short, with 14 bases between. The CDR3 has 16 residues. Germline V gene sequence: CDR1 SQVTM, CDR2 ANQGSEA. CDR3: CSVETRIADSYNEQFF. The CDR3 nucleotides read TGCAGCGTTGAAACGAGAATAGCGGACTCCTACAATGAGCAGTTCTTC.

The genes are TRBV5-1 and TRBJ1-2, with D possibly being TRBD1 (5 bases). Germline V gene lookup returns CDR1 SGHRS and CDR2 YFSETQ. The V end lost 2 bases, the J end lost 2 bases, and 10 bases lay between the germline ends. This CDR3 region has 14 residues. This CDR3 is CASSLQGENYGYTF. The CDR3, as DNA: TGCGCCAGCAGCTTACAAGGGGAAAACTATGGCTACACCTTC.

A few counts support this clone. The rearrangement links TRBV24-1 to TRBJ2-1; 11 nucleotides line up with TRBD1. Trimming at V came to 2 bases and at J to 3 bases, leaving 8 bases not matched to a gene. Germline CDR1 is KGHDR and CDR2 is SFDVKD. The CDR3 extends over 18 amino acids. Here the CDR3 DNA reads TGTGCCACCAGTGATTCTGCCTCCGGGACAGGGGGCTACAATGAGCAGTTCTTC. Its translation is CATSDSASGTGGYNEQFF.

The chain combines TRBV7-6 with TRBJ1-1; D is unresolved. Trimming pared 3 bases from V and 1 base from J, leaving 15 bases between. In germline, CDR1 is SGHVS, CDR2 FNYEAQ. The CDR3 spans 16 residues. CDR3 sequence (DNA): TGTGCCAGCAGCTTCCTAGGTACGGAGGGGAACACTGAAGCTTTCTTT. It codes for CASSFLGTEGNTEAFF.

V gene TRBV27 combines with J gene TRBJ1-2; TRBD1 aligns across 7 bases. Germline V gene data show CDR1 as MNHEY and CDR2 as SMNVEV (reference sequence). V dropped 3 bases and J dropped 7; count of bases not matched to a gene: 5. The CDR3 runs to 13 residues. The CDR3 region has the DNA TGTGCCAGCAGTTTGGCAGGGGGTGGTGGCTACACCTTC. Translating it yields CASSLAGGGGYTF.

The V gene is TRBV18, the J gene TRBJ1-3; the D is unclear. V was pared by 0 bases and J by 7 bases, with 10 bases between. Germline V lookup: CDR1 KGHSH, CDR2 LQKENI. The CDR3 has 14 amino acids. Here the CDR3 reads CASSPPAGLNTIYF. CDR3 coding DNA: TGTGCCAGCTCACCACCGGCTGGACTCAACACCATATATTTT.

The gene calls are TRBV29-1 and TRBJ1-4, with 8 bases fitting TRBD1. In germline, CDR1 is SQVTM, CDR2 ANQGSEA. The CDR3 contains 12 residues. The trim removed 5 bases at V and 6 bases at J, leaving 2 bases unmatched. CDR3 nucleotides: TGCAGCGTTAGGACAGGGTATGAAAAACTGTTTTTT. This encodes CSVRTGYEKLFF.

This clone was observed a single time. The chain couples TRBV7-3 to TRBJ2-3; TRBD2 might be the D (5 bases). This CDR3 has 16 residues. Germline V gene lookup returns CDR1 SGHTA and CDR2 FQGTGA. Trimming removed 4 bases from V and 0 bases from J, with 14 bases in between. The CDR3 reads CASSSGSGISTDTQYF. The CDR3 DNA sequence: TGTGCCAGCAGCTCGGGATCCGGGATAAGCACAGATACGCAGTATTTT.

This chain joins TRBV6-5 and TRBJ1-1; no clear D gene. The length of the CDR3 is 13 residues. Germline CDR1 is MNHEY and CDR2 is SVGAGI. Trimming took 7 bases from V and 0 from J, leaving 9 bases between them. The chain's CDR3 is CASTRPMNTEAFF. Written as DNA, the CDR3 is TGTGCCAGCACTAGACCGATGAACACTGAAGCTTTCTTT.

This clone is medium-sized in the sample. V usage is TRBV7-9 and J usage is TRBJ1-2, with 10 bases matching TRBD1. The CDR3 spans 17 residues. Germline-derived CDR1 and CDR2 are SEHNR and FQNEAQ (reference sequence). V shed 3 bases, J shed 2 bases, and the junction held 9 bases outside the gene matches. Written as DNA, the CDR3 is TGTGCCAGCAGCTTCGGGATAACGGGACAGGGGAACTATGGCTACACCTTC. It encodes CASSFGITGQGNYGYTF. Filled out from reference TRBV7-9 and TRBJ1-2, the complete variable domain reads DTGVSQNPRHKITKRGQNVTFRCDPISEHNRLYWYRQTLGQGPEFLTYFQNEAQLEKSRLLSDRFSAERPKGSFSTLEIQRTEQGDSAMYLCASSFGITGQGNYGYTFGSGTRLTVV.